One sample yielded the 9 T cell receptor beta chains listed below, sequenced in a study of a mutant IDH1 vaccine in newly diagnosed glioma. The time point was: week 11, during vaccination. Vaccinated patients received 300 ug of mutant IDH1 20-mer peptide per dose, with topical imiquimod. Antigens for these TCRs are unknown. Profiled with immunoSEQ multiplex PCR; TCRdb holds only in-frame clones, not every one. The sample records about 64,000 clones, around 84% being singletons. The material sequenced was PBMCs, taken from a glioma patient whose treatment included an IDH1 peptide vaccine. These receptors came from a woman aged 45-60 years with glioma.

This clone appeared once. The V gene is TRBV9, the J gene TRBJ1-4, with D possibly being TRBD1 (6 bases). Germline V gene sequence: CDR1 SGDLS, CDR2 YYNGEE. This CDR3 region has 14 residues. V lost 1 base to trimming and J lost 7 bases, with 11 bases between them. The CDR3 reads CASSVQGRGEKLFF. The CDR3 DNA reads as TGTGCCAGCAGCGTACAGGGGAGGGGTGAAAAACTGTTTTTT.

The chain couples TRBV29-1 to TRBJ2-5; TRBD2 matches 14 bases. This CDR3 is 15 amino acids long. CDR1 is SQVTM, CDR2 ANQGSEA, per germline. Trimming removed 4 bases from V and 7 bases from J; junction bases left unmatched: 8. The CDR3 protein is CSVALTSGGEGTQYF. CDR3 nucleotide sequence: TGCAGCGTTGCCTTGACTAGCGGGGGGGAAGGGACCCAGTACTTC.

The chain uses TRBV6-5 and TRBJ2-7; tentative D call: TRBD2 (5 bases). This CDR3 is built from 13 residues. CDR1 is MNHEY, CDR2 SVGAGI, per germline. Trimming took off 0 bases at V and 6 bases at J, with 9 bases between the two ends. The CDR3 bases are TGTGCCAGCAGTTACTCGATGGGGAGCGAGCAGTACTTC. Its translation is CASSYSMGSEQYF.

This chain's CDR3 is CASKGQGLSGYTF. DNA for the CDR3: TGTGCCAGCAAGGGGCAGGGATTGAGCGGCTACACCTTC. V usage is TRBV25-1 and J usage is TRBJ1-2, with a tentative D call TRBD1 (5 bases). CDR3 size: 13 residues. Germline V gene lookup returns CDR1 MGHDK and CDR2 SYGVNS. V was cut by 7 bases and J by 8 bases, with 17 bases left in between.

This clone was seen a few times. Written as DNA, the CDR3 is TGTGCCTTTCACAGGATTTCCACTGAAGCTTTCTTT. Amino acids: CAFHRISTEAFF. The chain uses TRBV30 and TRBJ1-1, with D perhaps TRBD1 (5 bases). The CDR3 length is 12 residues. Germline V gene data show CDR1 as GTSNPN and CDR2 as SVGIG (reference sequence). V was trimmed by 7 bases and J by 4 bases, leaving 13 bases between them.

This rearrangement joins TRBV10-1 to TRBJ1-1; D gene ambiguous. V dropped 8 bases and J dropped 0 bases, with 10 bases sitting between them. The length of the CDR3 is 13 residues. The germline gives CDR1 WNHNN, CDR2 SYGVQD (reference sequence). The CDR3 DNA reads as TGCGCCAGCCAGGAGCACCTGAACACTGAAGCTTTCTTT. As protein: CASQEHLNTEAFF.

This rearrangement joins TRBV5-6 to TRBJ2-2, with 7 positions matching TRBD2. Trimming cost V 0 bases and J 5 bases; bases outside gene matches: 4. Germline lookup yields CDR1 SGHDT and CDR2 YYEEEE. This CDR3 spans 15 amino acids. For the CDR3, the DNA is TGTGCCAGCAGCTTGGGGCCGGGGGGAACCGGGGAGCTGTTTTTT. It yields the protein CASSLGPGGTGELFF.

For the CDR3, the DNA is TGTGCCAGCAGTCCATCTCCGGGACTAGCGGGGGGTTACCAAGAGACCCAGTACTTC. As protein: CASSPSPGLAGGYQETQYF. The chain combines TRBV7-9 with TRBJ2-5; 15 nucleotides match TRBD2. Per germline, CDR1 SEHNR and CDR2 FQNEAQ (reference sequence). The CDR3 is 19 residues long. The V and J ends lost 6 bases and 0 bases, in that order; junction bases with no gene match: 11.

The gene calls are TRBV6-5 and TRBJ1-1, with TRBD1 matching over 10 bases. The CDR3 extends over 15 amino acids. V was clipped by 5 bases and J by 6 bases; unmatched bases: 9. The germline CDR1 and CDR2 sequences are MNHEY and SVGAGI. CDR3 sequence reads: CASSPMDRGGPEAFF. The CDR3 nucleotides are TGTGCCAGCAGTCCAATGGACAGGGGGGGCCCTGAAGCTTTCTTT.